This T cell receptor (beta chain) stems from a study of graft-versus-host responses after intestinal transplantation. Study context: The recipients all started with anti-thymocyte globulin induction and then took tacrolimus and steroids for around three years. Study-level results: Individuals carrying graft-donor T cell macrochimerism showed high graft-versus-host to host-versus-graft clonal ratios in allografts.

The protocol was immunoSEQ multiplex PCR, while the TCRdb copy is restricted to in-frame clones and leaves out a portion. The sample holds tens of thousands of clones; roughly 92% are singletons and the top ten take roughly 6.7%. This CDR3 region has 15 residues. The V and J ends lost 5 bases and 0 bases respectively, with 13 bases between them. The germline V gene has CDR1 SNHLY and CDR2 FYNNEI. A note on this clone: Its antigen is unidentified.

Samples of marrow taken after transplant originated at the posterior iliac crest or some other site. The sequencing used bone marrow, collected roughly 110 weeks after intestinal transplantation. The clonotype comes from a human patient who received an intestinal transplant, so some T cells may come from the graft donor. V is TRBV2 and J is TRBJ1-2; D is uncertain. DNA of the CDR3: TGTGCCAGCAGTAGAGGACCGTCCTCTAACTATGGCTACACCTTC. Encoded protein: CASSRGPSSNYGYTF.